The 16 T cell receptor beta chains presented below share a single source sample, sequenced in a study of T cell changes during pregnancy in multiple sclerosis (dated by TCRdb to between 2018 and 2021). The library was generated by the immunoSEQ multiplex PCR assay. In its TCRdb copy, this immuneACCESS table keeps in-frame sequences only and misses some clones. Where compared with another copy, unresolved V genes explain less than half of these, and the others have no known cause. For this sample there are more than 80,000 clones; 92% appear just once. The leading ten clones occupy 1.6% of the sample. Sequences were derived from peripheral blood, sampled after pregnancy. Receptors were obtained from a female donor with multiple sclerosis, enrolled in a pregnancy study.

This chain connects TRBV2 to TRBJ1-3; D uncertain. The CDR3 has 11 residues. Trimming left V 8 bases short and J 3 bases short, with 5 bases between. Looked up from germline, CDR1 is SNHLY and CDR2 is FYNNEI. CDR3 sequence reads: CASRGGNTIYF. In DNA, the CDR3 is TGTGCCAGCCGCGGTGGAAACACCATATATTTT.

The chain carries TRBV2 and TRBJ2-1, with TRBD2 identical over 9 bases. CDR1 SNHLY and CDR2 FYNNEI come from the germline V gene. V gave up 5 bases and J gave up 7 bases; unmatched junction bases: 9. The CDR3 is 15 residues long. CDR3 sequence reads: CASSSYSGRLNEQFF. As DNA, the CDR3 is TGTGCCAGCAGTAGTTACAGCGGGAGGCTAAATGAGCAGTTCTTC.

This chain connects TRBV21-1 to TRBJ2-2; the table assigns TRBD1, which was not confirmed against the DNA. TRBV21-1 corresponds to a pseudogene. CDR3 length: 15 residues. CDR3 region: CASSHRGTNTGELFF. The CDR3, as DNA: TGTGCCAGCAGCCACAGGGGAACGAACACCGGGGAGTTGTTTTTT.

The chain uses TRBV2 and TRBJ2-4, with a weak D call TRBD2 (5 bases). V gave up 7 bases and J gave up 2 bases, with 18 bases separating them. This CDR3 has 16 residues. CDR1 SNHLY and CDR2 FYNNEI come from the germline V gene. CDR3 nucleotides: TGTGCCAGCAAATGGAGAGAGGGATTGCCCAAAAACATTCAGTACTTC. Protein: CASKWREGLPKNIQYF.

The gene calls are TRBV21-1 and TRBJ1-5; the DNA was not compared with TRBD1, the D call given in the table. TRBV21-1 is listed as a pseudogene. This CDR3 is built from 14 residues. CDR3 in DNA: TGTGCCAGCAGCAAAAACAGGGATCCTCAGCCCCAGCATTTT. Its translation: CASSKNRDPQPQHF.

The chain is built from TRBV2 and TRBJ1-1; perhaps TRBD1 as D (6 bases). In germline, CDR1 is SNHLY, CDR2 FYNNEI. The ends were cut back, 6 bases at V and 2 bases at J, with 16 bases in the middle. This CDR3 spans 15 amino acids. CDR3 sequence (DNA): TGTGCCAGCAGCATTAAAACAGGGCTTAACACTGAAGCTTTCTTT. It encodes CASSIKTGLNTEAFF. The whole variable domain, remainder taken from reference TRBV2 and TRBJ1-1, is EPEVTQTPSHQVTQMGQEVILRCVPISNHLYFYWYRQILGQKVEFLVSFYNNEISEKSEIFDDQFSVERPDGSNFTLKIRSTKLEDSAMYFCASSIKTGLNTEAFFGQGTRLTVV.

The chain joins TRBV20-1 to TRBJ2-7; D gene unclear. Germline V gene lookup returns CDR1 DFQATT and CDR2 SNEGSKA (reference sequence). V lost 2 bases and J 3 bases, leaving 5 bases between the germline ends. The CDR3 is made up of 11 amino acids. The CDR3 DNA follows: TGCAGTGCTAGATTCAACTACGAGCAGTACTTC. As protein: CSARFNYEQYF.

This chain connects TRBV2 to TRBJ2-5; D gene uncertain. The CDR3 has 14 amino acids. V was pared by 1 base and J by 2 bases, with 8 bases between. Germline CDR1 SNHLY, CDR2 FYNNEI. CDR3 in DNA: TGTGCCAGCAGTGAAGGGAGAGGACAAGAGACCCAGTACTTC. Protein sequence: CASSEGRGQETQYF. The full variable domain, rest sourced from reference TRBV2 and TRBJ2-5, is EPEVTQTPSHQVTQMGQEVILRCVPISNHLYFYWYRQILGQKVEFLVSFYNNEISEKSEIFDDQFSVERPDGSNFTLKIRSTKLEDSAMYFCASSEGRGQETQYFGPGTRLLVL.

V usage is TRBV10-3 and J usage is TRBJ1-5; 10 bases match TRBD1. The CDR3 runs 15 residues. Germline V gene data show CDR1 as ENHRY and CDR2 as SYGVKD. Losses at the gene ends were 6 bases for V and 2 bases for J; bases not matched to a gene: 4. The CDR3, as DNA: TGTGCCATCAGATCCGGGACAGGGGGCAATCAGCCCCAGCATTTT. As protein: CAIRSGTGGNQPQHF.

The rearrangement uses TRBV19 and TRBJ2-1; 9 bases are shared with TRBD1. The CDR3 totals 13 residues. The J segment lost 10 bases and the V segment lost 3 bases, leaving 4 bases of the junction unmatched. CDR1 and CDR2 from the germline V gene are LNHDA and SQIVND (reference sequence). Here the CDR3 reads CASSMDRGTEQFF. The CDR3 DNA follows: TGTGCCAGTAGTATGGACAGGGGAACGGAGCAGTTCTTC.

The V gene is TRBV30, the J gene TRBJ1-5; D is ambiguous. Trimming removed 2 bases from V and 4 bases from J, with 9 bases in between. Germline assignment: CDR1 GTSNPN and CDR2 SVGIG (reference sequence). The CDR3 is 13 amino acids. For the CDR3, the DNA is TGTGCCTGGAGTTCGGGAGTTAATCAGCCCCAGCATTTT. This gives the protein CAWSSGVNQPQHF.

V usage is TRBV7-2 and J usage is TRBJ1-2; 7 nucleotides match TRBD1. CDR3 length: 15 amino acids. Germline lookup yields CDR1 SGHTA and CDR2 FQGNSA. V was pared by 5 bases and J by 1 base, with 7 bases of the junction left unmatched. CDR3 residues: CASSHQQGRNYGYTF. In DNA, the CDR3 is TGTGCCAGCAGCCACCAACAGGGGCGTAACTATGGCTACACCTTC.

The chain uses TRBV5-1 and TRBJ2-1; TRBD2 matches 8 bases. J gave up 8 bases and V 2 bases, and 6 bases lay outside the gene matches. CDR1 is SGHRS and CDR2 is YFSETQ in the germline V gene. The CDR3 consists of 14 residues. In DNA, the CDR3 is TGCGCCAGCAGCTTTGCGGGGGGCCGGGATGAGCAGTTCTTC. This encodes CASSFAGGRDEQFF.

V usage is TRBV9 and J usage is TRBJ1-1; unclear D gene. The V end was cut by 3 bases, the J end by 3 bases, with 12 bases between. Germline CDR1 SGDLS, CDR2 YYNGEE. The CDR3 spans 14 residues. CDR3 in DNA: TGTGCCAGCAGCGAGGAGGGAGGTGACACTGAAGCTTTCTTT. It yields the protein CASSEEGGDTEAFF.

The V and J genes are TRBV5-6 and TRBJ1-5; the D gene is possibly TRBD1 (5 bases). Trimming removed 2 bases from V and 5 bases from J, with 11 bases in between. The CDR3 runs to 14 residues. Per the germline V gene, CDR1 is SGHDT and CDR2 is YYEEEE. CDR3 amino acids: CASSFGGDYQPQHF. In nucleotides, the CDR3 is TGTGCCAGCAGCTTCGGCGGGGACTATCAGCCCCAGCATTTT.

The DNA for the CDR3 is TGTGCCAGCAGTTTAGTAGGAGGTACTGAAGCTTTCTTT. Translated: CASSLVGGTEAFF. V is TRBV27 and J is TRBJ1-1; D remains unclear. V lost 2 bases to trimming and J lost 5 bases, with 9 bases between them. The germline CDR1 and CDR2 sequences are MNHEY and SMNVEV (reference sequence). The CDR3 runs 13 residues.